These 19 T cell receptor beta chains originate from one sample sequenced in a study of T cell changes during pregnancy in multiple sclerosis. Assay: immunoSEQ multiplex PCR; the TCRdb copy retains only in-frame clones and omits some. The sample lists about 100,000 clones, about 92% seen once, with less than 2% in the top ten. The sample here was peripheral blood, taken after pregnancy. These TCRs come from a female donor with multiple sclerosis, enrolled in a pregnancy study.

The gene calls are TRBV1 and TRBJ2-3; the table calls TRBD1, which could not be checked here. TRBV1 is noted as a pseudogene. CDR3 length: 15 residues. For the CDR3, the DNA is TGCACCAGCAGGCGCGACAAGGGGAGCACAGATACGCAGTATTTT. The encoded protein is CTSRRDKGSTDTQYF.

The J gene is TRBJ2-7, the V gene TRBV7-9; 12 nucleotides agree with TRBD1. Germline CDR1 and CDR2: SEHNR and FQNEAQ (reference sequence). The ends lost 2 bases at V and 7 bases at J; junction bases unmatched: 3. This CDR3 has 14 amino acids. In DNA, the CDR3 is TGTGCCAGCAGCTTATGGGACAGGGGGCAAGAGCAGTACTTC. This translates into CASSLWDRGQEQYF.

The chain combines TRBV27 with TRBJ1-2; 7 bases line up with TRBD1. In germline, CDR1 is MNHEY, CDR2 SMNVEV (reference sequence). The CDR3 extends over 13 amino acids. V lost 5 bases to trimming and J lost 2 bases; unmatched junction nucleotides: 2. This CDR3 is CASSLTGNYGYTF. The CDR3 DNA follows: TGTGCCAGCAGTCTGACAGGGAACTATGGCTACACCTTC.

This chain connects TRBV7-3 to TRBJ2-1; the match to TRBD2 covers 11 bases. V lost 5 bases and J lost 6; bases outside the gene matches: 9. The CDR3 is 16 amino acids. The germline gives CDR1 SGHTA, CDR2 FQGTGA. CDR3 sequence: CASSVQTSGRVNEQFF. The CDR3 DNA reads TGTGCCAGCAGCGTCCAAACTAGCGGGAGAGTCAATGAGCAGTTCTTC.

J is TRBJ1-3 and V is TRBV29-1; a weak D match, TRBD1 (5 bases). Germline assignment: CDR1 SQVTM and CDR2 ANQGSEA. CDR3 size: 14 residues. The germline V and J ends were trimmed by 5 bases and 0 bases, with 11 bases remaining between them. CDR3 loop: CSVQGRNSGNTIYF. In DNA, the CDR3 is TGCAGCGTTCAGGGCCGGAACTCTGGAAACACCATATATTTT.

The V gene is TRBV4-2, the J gene TRBJ2-5, with 10 bases that match TRBD2. J gave up 0 bases and V 1 base, and 5 bases lay outside the gene matches. CDR3 size: 17 residues. Per germline, CDR1 LGHNA and CDR2 YNFKEQ. The CDR3 DNA reads TGTGCCAGCAGCCAAGGACTAGCGGGTCAATACCAAGAGACCCAGTACTTC. Amino acids: CASSQGLAGQYQETQYF.

The rearrangement uses TRBV11-1 and TRBJ1-1; D perhaps matches TRBD1 (5 bases). Germline CDR1 SGHAT, CDR2 FQDESV (reference sequence). CDR3 length equals 13 residues. V shed 5 bases and J shed 0 bases, with 7 bases lying between them. The CDR3 DNA sequence: TGTGCCAGCAGCCGACAGATGAACACTGAAGCTTTCTTT. As protein: CASSRQMNTEAFF.

This clone was observed a single time. V usage is TRBV27 and J usage is TRBJ1-1; 7 nucleotides agree with TRBD1. In germline, CDR1 is MNHEY, CDR2 SMNVEV (reference sequence). J gave up 1 base and V 4 bases, and 6 bases lay outside the gene matches. There are 15 residues in the CDR3. The CDR3 coding sequence is TGTGCCAGCAGTTCCATCAGGGGGACGAACACTGAAGCTTTCTTT. Translation: CASSSIRGTNTEAFF.

This CDR3 reads CASSQDWRESTGELFF. CDR3 nucleotides: TGTGCCAGCAGCCAAGATTGGCGGGAGTCCACCGGGGAGCTGTTTTTT. The V gene is TRBV4-2, the J gene TRBJ2-2; TRBD2 matches at 7 bases. Trimming at V came to 0 bases and at J to 4 bases, leaving 5 bases not matched to a gene. CDR1 is LGHNA, CDR2 YNFKEQ, per germline. CDR3 length: 16 amino acids.

The chain recombines TRBV7-2 with TRBJ1-2; D is unclear. CDR1 and CDR2 (germline): SGHTA, FQGNSA. The CDR3 is made up of 14 amino acids. Trimming removed 3 bases at V and 5 bases at J, with 13 bases between. CDR3 residues: CASSFFGDSYGYTF. The CDR3 nucleotides are TGTGCCAGCAGCTTTTTTGGCGACTCATATGGCTACACCTTC.

The J gene is TRBJ1-2, the V gene TRBV10-3, with 7 bases aligning to TRBD1. V trimming: 5 bases; J trimming: 2 bases; junction bases outside the gene matches: 11. The CDR3 spans 16 residues. Germline CDR1 is ENHRY and CDR2 is SYGVKD. The CDR3 sequence: CAISKTGTDKNYGYTF. CDR3 coding DNA: TGTGCCATCAGTAAGACCGGGACAGACAAAAACTATGGCTACACCTTC.

V is TRBV7-6 and J is TRBJ2-7, with 12 positions matching TRBD2. From germline, CDR1 is SGHVS and CDR2 FNYEAQ. The trim removed 5 bases at V and 4 bases at J, leaving 6 bases unmatched. The CDR3 has 15 amino acids. CDR3 sequence: CASSPTSGGRYEQYF. CDR3 DNA sequence: TGTGCCAGCAGCCCAACTAGCGGGGGGCGGTACGAGCAGTACTTC.

The V gene is TRBV27, the J gene TRBJ2-2, with 11 bases aligning to TRBD2. The CDR3 has 19 amino acids. The germline gives CDR1 MNHEY, CDR2 SMNVEV (reference sequence). After removal of 6 bases from V and 0 bases from J, the junction contained 12 bases not matched to a gene. The CDR3, as DNA: TGTGCCAGCAGCAAAGGGACTAGCGGAAGGCCCGCGAACACCGGGGAGCTGTTTTTT. Protein: CASSKGTSGRPANTGELFF.

This rearrangement joins TRBV19 to TRBJ2-6; 9 bases line up with TRBD1. V was clipped by 6 bases and J by 3 bases; unmatched bases: 9. Germline-derived CDR1 and CDR2 are LNHDA and SQIVND (reference sequence). The CDR3 runs 17 residues. CDR3 nucleotide sequence: TGTGCCAGTAGGAAACCGGGACAGGGACTTGGGGCCAACGTCCTGACTTTC. Residues: CASRKPGQGLGANVLTF. Full variable domain (missing parts from reference TRBV19 and TRBJ2-6): DGGITQSPKYLFRKEGQNVTLSCEQNLNHDAMYWYRQDPGQGLRLIYYSQIVNDFQKGDIAEGYSVSREKKESFPLTVTSAQKNPTAFYLCASRKPGQGLGANVLTFGAGSRLTVL.

The chain links TRBV11-3 to TRBJ2-7; 13 positions agree with TRBD2. The junction had 7 bases not matched to a gene; V was cut back by 5 bases and J by 0 bases. Germline V lookup: CDR1 SGHNT, CDR2 YENEEA. The CDR3 has 17 amino acids. CDR3 bases: TGTGCCAGCAGCCCCGGGACTAGCGGGGCGAGCTCCTACGAGCAGTACTTC. As protein: CASSPGTSGASSYEQYF. The variable domain in full, completed from reference TRBV11-3 and TRBJ2-7, reads EAGVVQSPRYKIIEKKQPVAFWCNPISGHNTLYWYLQNLGQGPELLIRYENEEAVDDSQLPKDRFSAERLKGVDSTLKIQPAELGDSAVYLCASSPGTSGASSYEQYFGPGTRLTVT.

The genes are TRBV7-9 and TRBJ1-1; TRBD1 is a possible D gene (5 bases). The CDR3 consists of 15 residues. Trimming took off 3 bases at V and 1 base at J, with 12 bases between the two ends. Per the germline V gene, CDR1 is SEHNR and CDR2 is FQNEAQ (reference sequence). The CDR3 bases are TGTGCCAGCAGCTTGGGATCTCAGGGGAACACTGAAGCTTTCTTT. Its translation is CASSLGSQGNTEAFF. The whole variable domain, filled in from reference TRBV7-9 and TRBJ1-1, reads DTGVSQNPRHKITKRGQNVTFRCDPISEHNRLYWYRQTLGQGPEFLTYFQNEAQLEKSRLLSDRFSAERPKGSFSTLEIQRTEQGDSAMYLCASSLGSQGNTEAFFGQGTRLTVV.

This chain uses TRBV27 with TRBJ2-3; D is uncertain. The CDR3 consists of 15 residues. V lost 4 bases and J 2 bases, leaving 13 bases between the germline ends. Germline CDR1 reads MNHEY; CDR2 reads SMNVEV (reference sequence). The DNA of the CDR3 is TGTGCCAGCAGTTCCCAGAGGTCTAACACAGATACGCAGTATTTT. As protein: CASSSQRSNTDTQYF.

This clone occurred once. The genes are TRBV18 and TRBJ1-1; 8 positions agree with TRBD1. This CDR3 comprises 17 residues. V trimming: 3 bases; J trimming: 0 bases; junction bases outside the gene matches: 9. Germline lookup yields CDR1 KGHSH and CDR2 LQKENI. CDR3 sequence (DNA): TGTGCCAGCTCACCTCCGGGACAGGCCATCATGAACACTGAAGCTTTCTTT. Translation gives CASSPPGQAIMNTEAFF.

V usage is TRBV19 and J usage is TRBJ2-7; a weak D match, TRBD1 (6 bases). The CDR3 is 16 amino acids. The ends were cut back, 4 bases at V and 3 bases at J, with 19 bases in the middle. The germline V gene encodes CDR1 LNHDA and CDR2 SQIVND (reference sequence). CDR3 DNA sequence: TGTGCCAGTAGTACCACCCGGACGGGACAACGCTACGAGCAGTACTTC. Translated: CASSTTRTGQRYEQYF.